A selection of T cell receptor beta chains follows, all from one sample in a study of beta chain features in type 1 diabetes. TCRdb's copy holds only in-frame clones and misses some; the assay was immunoSEQ multiplex PCR. The sample records nearly 350,000 clones, around 8% being singletons. The sequenced sample was central memory CD4+ T cells from blood. These TCRs come from a woman between 18 and 30 years old in good health. CDR3s include the opening cysteine and the closing phenylalanine or tryptophan. A D gene is named only where the DNA matches it firmly.

d_call	v_call	cdr3_aa
NA	TRBV6-5	CASSWASEGSGELFF
NA	TRBV5-4	CASSLGLSGEKLFF
NA	TRBV10-3	CAIGGWDEQYF
TRBD2	TRBV28	CASRYSPGRGSYNEQFF
TRBD2	TRBV7-2	CASSSGLAGVYEQYF
NA	TRBV28	CASSSRSSYEQYF
NA	TRBV5-4	CASSLDRGGYNEQFF
NA	TRBV6-1	CASRHYSNQPQHF
NA	TRBV28	CASSLGLNKETQYF
NA	TRBV5-4	CASTGRSKNIQYF
NA	TRBV5-6	CASSVQGSNQPQHF
TRBD2	TRBV28	CASSPREGHWNTGELFF
NA	TRBV7-9	CASSPNTAYTDTQYF
NA	TRBV19	CASSLQAHTSYEQYF
NA	TRBV7-2	CASSLELHADTQYF
NA	TRBV7-2	CASSLGGGWNTEAFF